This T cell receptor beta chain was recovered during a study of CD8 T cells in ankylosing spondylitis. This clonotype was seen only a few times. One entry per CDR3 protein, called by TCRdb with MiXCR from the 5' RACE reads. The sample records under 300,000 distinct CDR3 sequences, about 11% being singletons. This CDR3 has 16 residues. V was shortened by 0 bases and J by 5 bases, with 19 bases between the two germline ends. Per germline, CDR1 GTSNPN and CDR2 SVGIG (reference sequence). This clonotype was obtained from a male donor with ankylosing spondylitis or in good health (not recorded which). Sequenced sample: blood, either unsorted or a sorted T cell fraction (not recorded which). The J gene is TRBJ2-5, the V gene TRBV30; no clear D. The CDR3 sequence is CAWSVGGRTLTETQYF. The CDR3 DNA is TGTGCCTGGAGTGTAGGCGGAAGAACCCTCACCGAGACCCAGTACTTC.